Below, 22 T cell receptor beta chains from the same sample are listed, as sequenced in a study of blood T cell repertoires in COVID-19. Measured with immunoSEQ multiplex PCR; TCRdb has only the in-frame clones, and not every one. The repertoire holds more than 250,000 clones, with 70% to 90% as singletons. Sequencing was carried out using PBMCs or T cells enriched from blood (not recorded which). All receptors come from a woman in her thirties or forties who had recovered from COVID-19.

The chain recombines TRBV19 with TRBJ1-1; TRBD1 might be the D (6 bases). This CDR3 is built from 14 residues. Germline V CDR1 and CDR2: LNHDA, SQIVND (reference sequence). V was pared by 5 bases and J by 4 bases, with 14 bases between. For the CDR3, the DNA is TGTGCCAGTAGTGCCGAACAGGGTAGCACTGAAGCTTTCTTT. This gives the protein CASSAEQGSTEAFF.

CDR3 amino acids: CATSDFGAGGGRETQYF. Here the CDR3 DNA reads TGTGCCACCAGTGATTTTGGAGCGGGAGGCGGCAGAGAGACCCAGTACTTC. The J gene is TRBJ2-5, the V gene TRBV24-1; 9 nucleotides agree with TRBD2. The V gene end was trimmed by 1 base and the J gene end by 4 bases; junction bases not matched to a gene: 9. The CDR3 contains 17 residues. The germline V gene has CDR1 KGHDR and CDR2 SFDVKD.

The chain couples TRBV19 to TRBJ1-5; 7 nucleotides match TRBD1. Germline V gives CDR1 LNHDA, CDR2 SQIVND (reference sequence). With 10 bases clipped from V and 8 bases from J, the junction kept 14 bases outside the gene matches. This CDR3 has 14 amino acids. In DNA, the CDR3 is TGTGCCACCGCCCCAACAGGGGAATTGGAGCCCCAGCATTTT. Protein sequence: CATAPTGELEPQHF.

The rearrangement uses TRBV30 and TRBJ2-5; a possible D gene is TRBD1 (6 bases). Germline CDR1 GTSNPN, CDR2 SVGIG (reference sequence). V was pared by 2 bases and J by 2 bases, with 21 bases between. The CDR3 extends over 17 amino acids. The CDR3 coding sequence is TGTGCCTGGAGTCAGGGGAACGGGTTGGTTTCTCAAGAGACCCAGTACTTC. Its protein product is CAWSQGNGLVSQETQYF.

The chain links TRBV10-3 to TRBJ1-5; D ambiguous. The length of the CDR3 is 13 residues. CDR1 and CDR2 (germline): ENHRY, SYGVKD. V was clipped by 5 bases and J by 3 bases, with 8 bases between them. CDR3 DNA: TGTGCCATCAGTACCGGGGACAATCAGCCCCAGCATTTT. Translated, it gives CAISTGDNQPQHF.

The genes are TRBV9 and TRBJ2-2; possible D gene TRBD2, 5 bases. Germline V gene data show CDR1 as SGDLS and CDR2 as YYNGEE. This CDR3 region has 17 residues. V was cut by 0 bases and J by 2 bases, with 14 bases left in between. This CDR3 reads CASSVVRGDGNTGELFF. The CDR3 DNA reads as TGTGCCAGCAGCGTAGTTCGGGGAGACGGAAACACCGGGGAGCTGTTTTTT. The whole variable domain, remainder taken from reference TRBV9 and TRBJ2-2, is DSGVTQTPKHLITATGQRVTLRCSPRSGDLSVYWYQQSLDQGLQFLIQYYNGEERAKGNILERFSAQQFPDLHSELNLSSLELGDSALYFCASSVVRGDGNTGELFFGEGSRLTVL.

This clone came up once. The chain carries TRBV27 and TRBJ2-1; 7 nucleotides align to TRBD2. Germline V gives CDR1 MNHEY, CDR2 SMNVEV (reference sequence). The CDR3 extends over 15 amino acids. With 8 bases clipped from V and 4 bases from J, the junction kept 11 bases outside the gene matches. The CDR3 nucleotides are TGTGCCAGCTCCCGCCCCGGCGGGAGATACAATGAGCAGTTCTTC. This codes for CASSRPGGRYNEQFF.

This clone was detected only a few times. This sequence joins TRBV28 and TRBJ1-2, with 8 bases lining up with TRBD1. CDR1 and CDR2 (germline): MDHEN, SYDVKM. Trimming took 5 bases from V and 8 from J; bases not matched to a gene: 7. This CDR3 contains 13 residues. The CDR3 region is CASSRTGRYGYTF. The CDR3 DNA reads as TGTGCCAGCAGTCGGACAGGGCGGTACGGCTACACCTTC.

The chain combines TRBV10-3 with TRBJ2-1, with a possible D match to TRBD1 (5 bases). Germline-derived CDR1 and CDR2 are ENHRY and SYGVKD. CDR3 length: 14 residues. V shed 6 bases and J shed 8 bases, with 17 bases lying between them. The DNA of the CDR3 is TGTGCCATCAGCCAGGGCCCTAAAGTAGATGAGCAGTTCTTC. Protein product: CAISQGPKVDEQFF.

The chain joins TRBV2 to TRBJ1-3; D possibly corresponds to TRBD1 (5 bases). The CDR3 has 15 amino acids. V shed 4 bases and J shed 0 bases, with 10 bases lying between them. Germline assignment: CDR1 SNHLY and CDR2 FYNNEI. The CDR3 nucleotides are TGTGCCAGCAGTGGAAGACAGAGCTCTGGAAACACCATATATTTT. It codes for CASSGRQSSGNTIYF.

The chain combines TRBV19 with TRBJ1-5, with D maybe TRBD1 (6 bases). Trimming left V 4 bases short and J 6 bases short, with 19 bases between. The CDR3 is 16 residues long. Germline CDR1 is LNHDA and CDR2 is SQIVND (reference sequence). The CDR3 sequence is CASSTQTGARGQPQHF. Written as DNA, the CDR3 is TGTGCCAGTAGTACCCAGACAGGAGCCCGGGGTCAGCCCCAGCATTTT.

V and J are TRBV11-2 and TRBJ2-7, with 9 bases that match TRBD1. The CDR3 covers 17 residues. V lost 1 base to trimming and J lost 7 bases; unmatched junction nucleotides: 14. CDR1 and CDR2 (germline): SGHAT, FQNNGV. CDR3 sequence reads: CASSLVGTGTGLREQYF. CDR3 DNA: TGTGCCAGCAGCTTAGTAGGGACCGGGACAGGGCTCAGGGAGCAGTACTTC. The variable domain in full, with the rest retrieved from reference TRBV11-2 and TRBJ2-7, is EAGVAQSPRYKIIEKRQSVAFWCNPISGHATLYWYQQILGQGPKLLIQFQNNGVVDDSQLPKDRFSAERLKGVDSTLKIQPAKLEDSAVYLCASSLVGTGTGLREQYFGPGTRLTVT.

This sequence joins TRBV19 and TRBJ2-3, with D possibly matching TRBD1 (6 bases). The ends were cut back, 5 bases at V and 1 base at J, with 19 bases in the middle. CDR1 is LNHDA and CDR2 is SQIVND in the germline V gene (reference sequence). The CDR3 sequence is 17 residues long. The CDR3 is CASSPLTGILGTDTQYF. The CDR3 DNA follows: TGTGCCAGTAGTCCTCTCACAGGGATTTTGGGCACAGATACGCAGTATTTT.

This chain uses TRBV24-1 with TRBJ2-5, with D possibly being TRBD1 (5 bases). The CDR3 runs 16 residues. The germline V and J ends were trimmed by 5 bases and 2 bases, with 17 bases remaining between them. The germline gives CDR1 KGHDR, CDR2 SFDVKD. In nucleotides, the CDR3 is TGTGCCACCAGTGGTGACCGACAGCACAATCAAGAGACCCAGTACTTC. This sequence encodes CATSGDRQHNQETQYF.

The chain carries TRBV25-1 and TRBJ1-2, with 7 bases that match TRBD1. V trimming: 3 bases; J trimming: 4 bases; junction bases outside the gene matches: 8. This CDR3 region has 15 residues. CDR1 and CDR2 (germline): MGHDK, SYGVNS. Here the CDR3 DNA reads TGTGCCAGCAGTGATCCCGGACAGGCCATCTATGGCTACACCTTC. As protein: CASSDPGQAIYGYTF.

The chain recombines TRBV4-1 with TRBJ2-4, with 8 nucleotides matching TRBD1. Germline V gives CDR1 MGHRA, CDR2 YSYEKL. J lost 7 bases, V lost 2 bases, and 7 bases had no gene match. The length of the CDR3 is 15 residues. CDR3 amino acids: CASSQPTGAENIQYF. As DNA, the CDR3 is TGCGCCAGCAGCCAACCGACAGGGGCGGAGAACATTCAGTACTTC.

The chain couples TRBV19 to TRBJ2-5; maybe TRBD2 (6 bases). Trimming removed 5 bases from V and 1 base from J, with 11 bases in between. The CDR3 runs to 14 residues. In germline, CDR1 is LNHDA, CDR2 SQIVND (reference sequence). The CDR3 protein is CASSSHGGQETQYF. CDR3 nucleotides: TGTGCCAGTAGTTCCCACGGGGGCCAAGAGACCCAGTACTTC.

The CDR3 here is CASSAGALKDTQYF. In nucleotides, the CDR3 is TGTGCCAGCAGTGCAGGGGCTTTAAAAGATACGCAGTATTTT. The J gene is TRBJ2-3, the V gene TRBV2; TRBD1 might be the D (6 bases). Germline V CDR1 and CDR2: SNHLY, FYNNEI. Trimming left V 4 bases short and J 5 bases short, with 13 bases between. This CDR3 has 14 residues.

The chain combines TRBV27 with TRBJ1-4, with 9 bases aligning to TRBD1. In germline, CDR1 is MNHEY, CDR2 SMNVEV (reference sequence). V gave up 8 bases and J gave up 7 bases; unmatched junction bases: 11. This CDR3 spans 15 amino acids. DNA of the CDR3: TGTGCCAGCGCACCAAGGACAGGGGTCGGTGAAAAACTGTTTTTT. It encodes CASAPRTGVGEKLFF.

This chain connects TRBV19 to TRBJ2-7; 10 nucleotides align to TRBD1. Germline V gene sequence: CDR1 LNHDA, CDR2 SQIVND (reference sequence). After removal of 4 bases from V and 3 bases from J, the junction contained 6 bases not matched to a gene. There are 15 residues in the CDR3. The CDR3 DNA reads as TGTGCCAGTAGTACATGGGGACAGGGGATCTACGAGCAGTACTTC. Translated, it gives CASSTWGQGIYEQYF.

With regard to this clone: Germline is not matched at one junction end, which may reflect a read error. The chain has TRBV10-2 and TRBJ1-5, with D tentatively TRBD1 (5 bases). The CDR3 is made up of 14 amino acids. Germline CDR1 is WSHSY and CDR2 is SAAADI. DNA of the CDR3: TGCGCCAGCAGTGACAGGGTCGGCAATCGGCCCCAGCATTTT. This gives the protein CASSDRVGNRPQHF.

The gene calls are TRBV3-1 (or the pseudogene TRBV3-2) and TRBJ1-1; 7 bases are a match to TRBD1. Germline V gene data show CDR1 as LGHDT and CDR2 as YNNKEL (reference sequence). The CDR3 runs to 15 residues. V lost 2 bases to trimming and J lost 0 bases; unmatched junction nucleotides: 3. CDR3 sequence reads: CASSQQGTVNTEAFF. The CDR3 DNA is TGTGCCAGCAGCCAACAGGGGACAGTGAACACTGAAGCTTTCTTT.